Presented here are 24 T cell receptor beta chains from one specimen sequenced in a study of blood T cell repertoires in COVID-19. Using immunoSEQ multiplex PCR, the repertoire was profiled, and TCRdb retains in-frame clones only, with some absent. The sample holds about 150,000 clones, 85% seen once. Source material: PBMCs or T cells enriched from blood (not recorded which). All receptors derive from a woman between 40 and 50 years old who had recovered from COVID-19.

The gene calls are TRBV4-2 and TRBJ1-1, with D unresolved. Trimming pared 3 bases from V and 5 bases from J, leaving 16 bases between. CDR1 LGHNA and CDR2 YNFKEQ come from the germline V gene. The CDR3 contains 15 residues. DNA for the CDR3: TGTGCCAGCAGCCACACCACGGAGAGGGTTACTGAAGCTTTCTTT. This encodes CASSHTTERVTEAFF.

The chain is built from TRBV4-1 and TRBJ2-7; maybe TRBD2 (6 bases). Trimming stripped 0 bases from V and 7 bases from J, with 13 bases between. Germline values: CDR1 MGHRA, CDR2 YSYEKL. The CDR3 extends over 14 amino acids. The CDR3 bases are TGCGCCAGCAGCCAAGAAAGTAGCGGAGGGGAGCAGTACTTC. This translates into CASSQESSGGEQYF.

The CDR3 here is CASSSPAGGLGGGYTF. CDR3 bases: TGTGCCAGCAGTTCCCCGGCAGGGGGCCTCGGTGGTGGCTACACCTTC. The genes are TRBV6-5 and TRBJ1-2, with 8 bases aligning to TRBD1. Trimming at V came to 4 bases and at J to 7 bases, leaving 14 bases not matched to a gene. The germline V gene encodes CDR1 MNHEY and CDR2 SVGAGI. The length of the CDR3 is 16 residues.

This sequence joins TRBV2 and TRBJ1-1; D gene unclear. V was cut by 4 bases and J by 0 bases, with 6 bases left in between. The length of the CDR3 is 13 residues. Looked up from germline, CDR1 is SNHLY and CDR2 is FYNNEI. CDR3 bases: TGTGCCAGCAGTGTGGCCATGAACACTGAAGCTTTCTTT. This encodes CASSVAMNTEAFF.

This rearrangement joins TRBV2 to TRBJ1-2; unclear D gene. Germline CDR1 reads SNHLY; CDR2 reads FYNNEI. Trimming pared 0 bases from V and 0 bases from J, leaving 14 bases between. The CDR3 is 17 amino acids. The CDR3 region has the DNA TGTGCCAGCAGTGAAGCTATCGGAGCTGTAGCTAACTATGGCTACACCTTC. Translated: CASSEAIGAVANYGYTF.

The V gene is TRBV6-1, the J gene TRBJ1-6; D not certain. Trimming pared 2 bases from V and 1 base from J, leaving 9 bases between. Germline V gene sequence: CDR1 MNHNS, CDR2 SASEGT. The CDR3 is made up of 16 amino acids. The CDR3 loop is CASSEYSGSYNSPLHF. CDR3 DNA sequence: TGTGCCAGCAGTGAATACAGTGGATCCTATAATTCACCCCTCCACTTT.

The gene calls are TRBV7-9 and TRBJ2-5, with TRBD2 as a possible D gene (5 bases). Between the trimmed V and J ends, which lost 6 bases and 5 bases, there was a span of 13 bases. Germline assignment: CDR1 SEHNR and CDR2 FQNEAQ (reference sequence). This CDR3 spans 13 amino acids. In DNA form, the CDR3 reads TGTGCCAGCAGTTTCGGACTGGGGGAGACCCAGTACTTC. It yields the protein CASSFGLGETQYF.

V is TRBV6-6 and J is TRBJ2-3; TRBD2 matches at 14 bases. The ends lost 5 bases at V and 5 bases at J; junction bases unmatched: 6. CDR1 is MNHNY and CDR2 is SVGAGI in the germline V gene (reference sequence). The CDR3 consists of 16 residues. The CDR3 is CASSRLAGGRGDTQYF. CDR3 nucleotides: TGTGCCAGCAGTAGACTAGCGGGGGGGCGAGGAGATACGCAGTATTTT.

The V and J genes are TRBV6-1 and TRBJ2-5, with 9 bases fitting TRBD2. The V and J ends lost 1 base and 2 bases, in that order; junction bases with no gene match: 2. Germline CDR1 reads MNHNS; CDR2 reads SASEGT. The CDR3 consists of 15 residues. The CDR3 bases are TGTGCCAGCAGTGAAGGCGGGGGGGCTCAAGAGACCCAGTACTTC. Protein: CASSEGGGAQETQYF.

J is TRBJ2-2 and V is TRBV19, with D possibly being TRBD2 (5 bases). The CDR3 covers 17 residues. CDR1 and CDR2 (germline): LNHDA, SQIVND (reference sequence). The ends were cut back, 5 bases at V and 5 bases at J, with 21 bases in the middle. The CDR3 DNA is TGTGCCAGTAGTTCGTACCTTCAGGCTCCGGGGACCGGGGAGCTGTTTTTT. It codes for CASSSYLQAPGTGELFF.

V and J are TRBV19 and TRBJ2-2, with 8 bases that match TRBD2. Trimming removed 1 base from V and 3 bases from J; junction bases left unmatched: 1. Germline-derived CDR1 and CDR2 are LNHDA and SQIVND (reference sequence). This CDR3 spans 15 amino acids. The CDR3 spells CASSIAGGHTGELFF. The CDR3 DNA reads as TGTGCCAGTAGTATAGCGGGAGGGCACACCGGGGAGCTGTTTTTT.

The chain couples TRBV30 to TRBJ1-6, with D possibly TRBD1 on 5 matching bases. Trimming pared 8 bases from V and 3 bases from J, leaving 14 bases between. The germline CDR1 and CDR2 sequences are GTSNPN and SVGIG (reference sequence). The CDR3 extends over 14 amino acids. CDR3 sequence reads: CAGGVGGYNSPLHF. In DNA, the CDR3 is TGTGCCGGAGGCGTGGGGGGCTATAATTCACCCCTCCACTTT.

The rearrangement joins TRBV2 to TRBJ2-2, with TRBD2 identical over 13 bases. From germline, CDR1 is SNHLY and CDR2 FYNNEI. The CDR3 has 15 amino acids. J was trimmed by 4 bases and V by 6 bases; bases with no gene match: 2. CDR3 region: CASRRTSGSTGELFF. The CDR3 DNA reads as TGTGCCAGCAGGAGGACTAGCGGGAGCACCGGGGAGCTGTTTTTT.

The chain has TRBV5-1 and TRBJ2-7, with TRBD1 matching over 8 bases. Germline CDR1 SGHRS, CDR2 YFSETQ. V lost 2 bases and J lost 2; bases outside the gene matches: 6. The CDR3 extends over 15 amino acids. CDR3 DNA sequence: TGCGCCAGCAGCTTTACGACAGGGGAGGCCTACGAGCAGTACTTC. It specifies CASSFTTGEAYEQYF. The variable domain in full, completed from reference TRBV5-1 and TRBJ2-7, reads KAGVTQTPRYLIKTRGQQVTLSCSPISGHRSVSWYQQTPGQGLQFLFEYFSETQRNKGNFPGRFSGRQFSNSRSEMNVSTLELGDSALYLCASSFTTGEAYEQYFGPGTRLTVT.

The chain joins TRBV5-1 to TRBJ2-1; the match to TRBD2 covers 10 bases. V was clipped by 4 bases and J by 4 bases; unmatched bases: 8. Looked up from germline, CDR1 is SGHRS and CDR2 is YFSETQ. This CDR3 spans 16 amino acids. The CDR3 protein is CASSPLSSGGYNEQFF. The CDR3 DNA reads as TGCGCCAGCAGCCCCTTGTCTAGCGGGGGATACAATGAGCAGTTCTTC.

The J gene is TRBJ2-1, the V gene TRBV13; the match to TRBD2 covers 9 bases. The junction had 25 bases not matched to a gene; V was cut back by 1 base and J by 6 bases. The germline CDR1 and CDR2 sequences are PRHDT and FYEKMQ (reference sequence). This CDR3 contains 22 residues. The CDR3 region is CASSLDLWAGGLREGPPNEQFF. The DNA for the CDR3 is TGTGCCAGCAGCTTAGACCTGTGGGCCGGGGGCCTGCGGGAGGGCCCCCCCAATGAGCAGTTCTTC. The entire variable domain, with the rest obtained from reference TRBV13 and TRBJ2-1, is as follows: AAGVIQSPRHLIKEKRETATLKCYPIPRHDTVYWYQQGPGQDPQFLISFYEKMQSDKGSIPDRFSAQQFSDYHSELNMSSLELGDSALYFCASSLDLWAGGLREGPPNEQFFGPGTRLTVL.

The rearrangement joins TRBV29-1 to TRBJ2-2; TRBD1 agrees at 7 bases. V shed 4 bases, J shed 4 bases, and the junction held 12 bases outside the gene matches. The germline gives CDR1 SQVTM, CDR2 ANQGSEA. The CDR3 runs to 16 residues. CDR3 in amino acids: CSVGDSLARGTGELFF. The CDR3 DNA follows: TGCAGCGTTGGGGACAGCCTGGCCCGCGGCACCGGGGAGCTGTTTTTT.

The DNA for the CDR3 is TGTGCCTGGAGTCCCGAGGTGGGTCAGCCCCAGCATTTT. As protein: CAWSPEVGQPQHF. The V gene is TRBV30, the J gene TRBJ1-5; D remains ambiguous. The CDR3 extends over 13 amino acids. CDR1 and CDR2 from the germline V gene are GTSNPN and SVGIG (reference sequence). V dropped 2 bases and J dropped 6 bases, with 11 bases sitting between them.

This clone was found a few times. The gene calls are TRBV6-5 and TRBJ1-6, with 7 bases matching TRBD1. After removal of 6 bases from V and 7 bases from J, the junction contained 9 bases not matched to a gene. This CDR3 region has 15 residues. Germline assignment: CDR1 MNHEY and CDR2 SVGAGI. The CDR3 nucleotides read TGTGCCAGCAGCACCGGACAGGTTGGAAATTCACCCCTCCACTTT. Residues: CASSTGQVGNSPLHF.

This chain joins TRBV7-9 and TRBJ2-7; 9 nucleotides match TRBD1. Germline V gives CDR1 SEHNR, CDR2 FQNEAQ (reference sequence). The CDR3 runs to 15 residues. Trimming removed 4 bases from V and 3 bases from J; junction bases left unmatched: 7. DNA of the CDR3: TGTGCCAGCAGCTGGGGGACAGGGAGGGTCTACGAGCAGTACTTC. Amino acid sequence: CASSWGTGRVYEQYF.

This sequence joins TRBV9 and TRBJ2-1; D is possibly TRBD2 (6 bases). CDR1 and CDR2 from the germline V gene are SGDLS and YYNGEE. V was shortened by 0 bases and J by 9 bases, with 19 bases between the two germline ends. The CDR3 is made up of 16 amino acids. The CDR3 spells CASSVDPAGTYTEQFF. The CDR3 nucleotides read TGTGCCAGCAGCGTAGACCCGGCGGGAACGTATACTGAGCAGTTCTTC.

This chain joins TRBV20-1 and TRBJ2-7; TRBD2 aligns across 7 bases. The CDR3 has 14 residues. V dropped 3 bases and J dropped 3; count of bases not matched to a gene: 8. Germline V CDR1 and CDR2: DFQATT, SNEGSKA (reference sequence). CDR3 residues: CSASGAGVNYEQYF. The DNA for the CDR3 is TGCAGTGCTAGTGGGGCGGGAGTAAACTACGAGCAGTACTTC.

Remarks on this clone: Other nucleotide sequences in the sample specify the same CDR3. J is TRBJ1-2 and V is TRBV5-1; TRBD1 matches 8 bases. The CDR3 covers 14 residues. Trimming removed 1 base from V and 3 bases from J; junction bases left unmatched: 2. CDR1 and CDR2 (germline): SGHRS, YFSETQ. In DNA form, the CDR3 reads TGCGCCAGCAGCTTGTCAGGGGGCGACTATGGCTACACCTTC. The encoded protein is CASSLSGGDYGYTF.

In this sample, this clone turned up once. The chain is built from TRBV27 and TRBJ2-1; weak D call: TRBD2 (6 bases). V lost 2 bases and J lost 6, with 14 bases in between. The CDR3 contains 15 residues. Germline V CDR1 and CDR2: MNHEY, SMNVEV (reference sequence). CDR3 sequence reads: CASSLLVGTFNEQFF. The CDR3 DNA reads TGTGCCAGCAGTTTACTCGTCGGGACTTTCAATGAGCAGTTCTTC.